A single sample is the source of the 27 T cell receptor beta chains below, sequenced in a study of OX40 agonist ivuxolimab in advanced cancers. TCRdb's table, derived via immunoSEQ multiplex PCR, lists solely in-frame clones and lacks some. This table holds 15,000 or so clones, 77% found once. The specimen was CD4+ or CD8+ T cells sorted from blood, collected in a trial of the OX40 agonist ivuxolimab. These receptors originate from an adult with an advanced solid tumor such as melanoma, head and neck, liver or kidney cancer.

The chain combines TRBV28 with TRBJ1-1; 8 bases are shared with TRBD1. Losses at the gene ends were 4 bases for V and 2 bases for J; bases not matched to a gene: 3. Germline CDR1 and CDR2: MDHEN and SYDVKM. CDR3 length equals 14 residues. The CDR3 is CASSWAGGNTEAFF. The CDR3 region has the DNA TGTGCCAGCAGTTGGGCAGGGGGCAACACTGAAGCTTTCTTT.

The chain links TRBV19 to TRBJ2-7, with a weak D call TRBD1 (6 bases). Between the trimmed V and J ends, which lost 3 bases and 0 bases, there was a span of 6 bases. Germline CDR1 and CDR2: LNHDA and SQIVND (reference sequence). The CDR3 contains 13 residues. As DNA, the CDR3 is TGTGCCAGTAGTATGGGACACTCCTACGAGCAGTACTTC. It codes for CASSMGHSYEQYF. The whole variable domain, remainder taken from reference TRBV19 and TRBJ2-7, is DGGITQSPKYLFRKEGQNVTLSCEQNLNHDAMYWYRQDPGQGLRLIYYSQIVNDFQKGDIAEGYSVSREKKESFPLTVTSAQKNPTAFYLCASSMGHSYEQYFGPGTRLTVT.

The chain recombines TRBV18 with TRBJ1-5; D unresolved. The V gene lost 0 bases and the J gene lost 0 bases, with 6 bases spanning the gap. Germline V gene lookup returns CDR1 KGHSH and CDR2 LQKENI. CDR3 length: 15 residues. Here the CDR3 DNA reads TGTGCCAGCTCACCACCGACGGATAGCAATCAGCCCCAGCATTTT. The encoded protein is CASSPPTDSNQPQHF.

Only one count was recorded for this clone. V usage is TRBV27 and J usage is TRBJ1-5; weak D call: TRBD1 (5 bases). V lost 8 bases and J lost 0, with 14 bases in between. This CDR3 has 15 amino acids. Germline V CDR1 and CDR2: MNHEY, SMNVEV (reference sequence). The CDR3 sequence: CASRETADSNQPQHF. CDR3 in DNA: TGTGCCAGCCGTGAGACAGCGGATAGCAATCAGCCCCAGCATTTT.

This chain connects TRBV6-5 to TRBJ2-2; 8 bases fit TRBD2. V lost 8 bases, J lost 2 bases, and 7 bases stayed unmatched. Per germline, CDR1 MNHEY and CDR2 SVGAGI. CDR3 length equals 15 residues. This chain's CDR3 is CASGLAGGNTGELFF. CDR3 DNA: TGTGCCAGCGGGTTGGCGGGAGGCAACACCGGGGAGCTGTTTTTT.

J is TRBJ2-3 and V is TRBV4-3; tentatively, D is TRBD1 (6 bases). V gave up 4 bases and J gave up 0 bases, with 14 bases separating them. Germline lookup yields CDR1 LGHNA and CDR2 YSLEER. This CDR3 is 16 amino acids long. The CDR3 DNA follows: TGCGCCAGCAGCCCAGTGACAGGTGCTAGCACAGATACGCAGTATTTT. Translating gives CASSPVTGASTDTQYF.

This clone has only a few counts. This chain links TRBV7-6 with TRBJ2-1, with 9 nucleotides matching TRBD2. V shed 0 bases, J shed 5 bases, and the junction held 8 bases outside the gene matches. CDR1 is SGHVS, CDR2 FNYEAQ, per germline. The CDR3 consists of 17 residues. The CDR3 sequence: CASSLAPPGLADNEQFF. CDR3 in DNA: TGTGCCAGCAGCTTAGCCCCCCCGGGACTAGCCGACAATGAGCAGTTCTTC.

The chain joins TRBV7-9 to TRBJ1-1; D perhaps matches TRBD1 (5 bases). The CDR3 is 13 amino acids. V was clipped by 1 base and J by 4 bases, with 7 bases between them. The V gene's germline CDR1 is SEHNR and CDR2 FQNEAQ (reference sequence). CDR3: CASSLGQSTEAFF. The DNA for the CDR3 is TGTGCCAGCAGCTTAGGACAGTCCACTGAAGCTTTCTTT.

This clone was seen a few times. V gene TRBV5-6 combines with J gene TRBJ1-3; no reliable D call. Germline loops: CDR1 SGHDT, CDR2 YYEEEE. Deletions cut 1 base from V and 6 bases from J, with 2 bases between. There are 11 residues in the CDR3. CDR3 region: CASSLLNTIYF. CDR3 bases: TGTGCCAGCAGCTTGTTAAACACCATATATTTT.

The chain is built from TRBV19 and TRBJ1-1, with D perhaps TRBD1 (5 bases). The V end was cut by 5 bases, the J end by 6 bases, with 19 bases between. Looked up from germline, CDR1 is LNHDA and CDR2 is SQIVND (reference sequence). The CDR3 has 15 residues. The CDR3 reads CASSRPGGRIAEAFF. As DNA, the CDR3 is TGTGCCAGTAGTCGCCCCGGGGGGAGGATCGCTGAAGCTTTCTTT.

In this sample, this clone is medium-sized (0.01 to 0.1%). V gene TRBV4-2 combines with J gene TRBJ2-3; TRBD2 matches at 8 bases. The CDR3 runs 19 residues. V shed 0 bases and J 0 bases; nucleotides not matched to a gene: 11. Germline lookup yields CDR1 LGHNA and CDR2 YNFKEQ. CDR3: CASSQDRQGLGSSTDTQYF. The CDR3 DNA sequence: TGTGCCAGCAGCCAAGATCGGCAGGGACTAGGCTCTAGCACAGATACGCAGTATTTT.

V is TRBV30 and J is TRBJ2-1, with D uncertain. V lost 4 bases, J lost 9 bases, and 16 bases lay in between. Germline CDR1 is GTSNPN and CDR2 is SVGIG (reference sequence). The CDR3 extends over 13 amino acids. CDR3 DNA sequence: TGTGCCTGGACCGGGCAATTCGGAAGTGAGCAGTTCTTC. Translated: CAWTGQFGSEQFF.

The V gene is TRBV9, the J gene TRBJ1-1, with 9 bases fitting TRBD1. V shed 4 bases, J shed 3 bases, and the junction held 7 bases outside the gene matches. The CDR3 totals 15 residues. CDR1 and CDR2 from the germline V gene are SGDLS and YYNGEE. CDR3 coding DNA: TGTGCCAGCAGCCCGGGACAGGGTGGGGACACTGAAGCTTTCTTT. It translates to CASSPGQGGDTEAFF.

The chain links TRBV15 to TRBJ2-1; the D gene could be TRBD1 or TRBD2 (5 bases each). Germline V lookup: CDR1 LNHNV, CDR2 YYDKDF (reference sequence). The V end lost 0 bases, the J end lost 3 bases, and 9 bases lay between the germline ends. This CDR3 is built from 15 residues. In nucleotides, the CDR3 is TGTGCCACCAGCAGAGACTGGGACGACTACAATGAGCAGTTCTTC. It codes for CATSRDWDDYNEQFF.

The chain employs TRBV29-1 and TRBJ2-1; D perhaps matches TRBD1 (6 bases). CDR3 size: 16 residues. Between the trimmed V and J ends, which lost 3 bases and 3 bases, there was a span of 18 bases. Germline V lookup: CDR1 SQVTM, CDR2 ANQGSEA. This chain's CDR3 is CSVEKGETGIYNEQFF. Here the CDR3 DNA reads TGCAGCGTTGAGAAGGGAGAAACAGGGATCTACAATGAGCAGTTCTTC.

V and J are TRBV28 and TRBJ2-5; possible D gene TRBD2, 7 bases. From germline, CDR1 is MDHEN and CDR2 SYDVKM. CDR3 length: 13 residues. V shed 5 bases and J shed 4 bases, with 11 bases lying between them. CDR3 region: CASSGAGAETQYF. The CDR3 nucleotides read TGTGCCAGCAGTGGGGCGGGGGCAGAGACCCAGTACTTC.

The rearrangement joins TRBV6-6 to TRBJ2-7; 10 positions match TRBD1. The CDR3 extends over 15 amino acids. With V trimmed by 4 bases and J by 6 bases, 9 bases remained unmatched. Germline lookup yields CDR1 MNHNY and CDR2 SVGAGI (reference sequence). As DNA, the CDR3 is TGTGCCAGCAGTTCCCCCGGGACAGGGGAACTCGAGCAGTACTTC. This encodes CASSSPGTGELEQYF.

The chain combines TRBV5-1 with TRBJ2-3; no clear D gene. The CDR3 length is 12 residues. Germline V gene lookup returns CDR1 SGHRS and CDR2 YFSETQ. The V gene lost 5 bases and the J gene lost 1 base, with 5 bases spanning the gap. The CDR3 region has the DNA TGCGCCAGCAGTGAGGGCACAGATACGCAGTATTTT. This codes for CASSEGTDTQYF.

This clone was seen more than once but under ten times. Without the conserved terminal phenylalanine or tryptophan, this CDR3 likely stems from a read error. The DNA is left out, because the CDR3 cannot be placed on it with certainty; the CDR3 is given as TCRdb lists it. J is TRBJ1-4 and V is TRBV20-1; the table's D call of TRBD1 was not tested on the DNA. CDR1 is DFQATT and CDR2 is SNEGSKA in the germline V gene (reference sequence). The CDR3 numbers 11 amino acids, ends counted. The CDR3 loop reads CSASEKDSQII.

This clone has only a few counts. The chain couples TRBV11-2 to TRBJ1-1; D is ambiguous. Germline lookup yields CDR1 SGHAT and CDR2 FQNNGV. Trimming cost V 4 bases and J 7 bases, with 7 bases left between them. This CDR3 is built from 11 residues. Written as DNA, the CDR3 is TGTGCCAGCAGCTCTTACAGTGAAGCTTTCTTT. It yields the protein CASSSYSEAFF.

J is TRBJ2-3 and V is TRBV27; D is uncertain. The germline gives CDR1 MNHEY, CDR2 SMNVEV (reference sequence). This CDR3 has 12 residues. Between the trimmed V and J ends, which lost 4 bases and 1 base, there was a span of 3 bases. CDR3 coding DNA: TGTGCCAGCAGTTGGGGCACAGATACGCAGTATTTT. It yields the protein CASSWGTDTQYF.

The chain uses TRBV7-9 and TRBJ2-1, with TRBD2 matching over 10 bases. Trimming removed 2 bases from V and 8 bases from J; junction bases left unmatched: 6. The CDR3 has 15 residues. In germline, CDR1 is SEHNR, CDR2 FQNEAQ (reference sequence). This CDR3 reads CASSLSTSGIDEQFF. CDR3 bases: TGTGCCAGCAGCTTAAGTACTAGCGGGATCGATGAGCAGTTCTTC.

V usage is TRBV7-3 and J usage is TRBJ2-5, with 9 bases that match TRBD2. The CDR3 is 15 residues long. Germline loops: CDR1 SGHTA, CDR2 FQGTGA. V lost 5 bases and J lost 4; bases outside the gene matches: 8. The CDR3 loop is CASSRLAGARETQYF. The CDR3 region has the DNA TGTGCCAGCAGCAGATTAGCGGGAGCTCGAGAGACCCAGTACTTC.

This chain connects TRBV7-9 to TRBJ2-5; TRBD1 matches 12 bases. The assigned J gene may be wrong: the sequence end matches TRBJ2-7 better. The CDR3 loop spans 14 amino acids. Germline V lookup: CDR1 SEHNR, CDR2 FQNEAQ (reference sequence). This CDR3 is CASSLGTGGSEQYF. As DNA, the CDR3 is TGTGCCAGCAGCCTCGGGACAGGGGGCAGCGAGCAGTACTTC.

In DNA form, the CDR3 reads TGTGCCAGCAGCTTAGCGAAGGACAGGACCTACGAGCAGTACTTC. Its translation is CASSLAKDRTYEQYF. The rearrangement joins TRBV7-6 to TRBJ2-5; 7 positions agree with TRBD1. The DNA matches TRBJ2-7 better at its end, which makes the J call doubtful. The CDR3 runs 15 residues. Per the germline V gene, CDR1 is SGHVS and CDR2 is FNYEAQ.

The chain recombines TRBV28 with TRBJ1-5, with a tentative D call TRBD1 (5 bases). Trimming left V 1 base short and J 1 base short, with 8 bases between. Per germline, CDR1 MDHEN and CDR2 SYDVKM. The CDR3 totals 15 residues. The CDR3 DNA reads as TGTGCCAGCAGTTTATTAAGGGGCAGCAATCAGCCCCAGCATTTT. This encodes CASSLLRGSNQPQHF.

J is TRBJ2-5 and V is TRBV2; 11 nucleotides match TRBD2. Per germline, CDR1 SNHLY and CDR2 FYNNEI. The CDR3 has 19 residues. V lost 7 bases to trimming and J lost 1 base; unmatched junction nucleotides: 17. CDR3 protein: CASNGEGASGRPLQETQYF. CDR3 bases: TGTGCCAGCAACGGCGAGGGGGCTAGCGGGAGGCCTCTCCAAGAGACCCAGTACTTC.